These 17 T cell receptor beta chains came from one sample sequenced in a study of siplizumab effects on memory and regulatory T cells. Assay used: immunoSEQ multiplex PCR; TCRdb lists only in-frame clones, some missing. The repertoire holds about 100,000 clones, with approximately 92% as singletons. The sequencing input was CD4+ T cells sorted from blood. These receptors all come from a human donor in good health.

The chain has TRBV6-5 and TRBJ2-3, with D tentatively TRBD2 (5 bases). Germline V gene data show CDR1 as MNHEY and CDR2 as SVGAGI. The CDR3 consists of 14 residues. V was trimmed by 0 bases and J by 5 bases, leaving 9 bases between them. The CDR3 bases are TGTGCCAGCAGTTACTCGAGGGCAGGAGATACGCAGTATTTT. This translates into CASSYSRAGDTQYF.

With regard to this clone: Other DNA sequences in the same sample also yield this CDR3. The rearrangement links TRBV12-5 to TRBJ2-1; D ambiguous. The CDR3 is made up of 12 amino acids. V lost 7 bases, J lost 7 bases, and 11 bases lay in between. Germline CDR1 reads LGHNT; CDR2 reads FRNRAP. The CDR3 region is CASAMTGNEQFF. CDR3 coding DNA: TGTGCTAGTGCAATGACTGGTAATGAGCAGTTCTTC.

This chain connects TRBV9 to TRBJ2-5; D not certain. The CDR3 runs 15 residues. Germline loops: CDR1 SGDLS, CDR2 YYNGEE. The V and J ends lost 0 bases and 1 base respectively, with 10 bases between them. The CDR3 region is CASSVAHRLQETQYF. The DNA for the CDR3 is TGTGCCAGCAGCGTAGCGCACAGACTCCAAGAGACCCAGTACTTC.

There are a few counts of this clone. This chain uses TRBV30 with TRBJ1-1, with D perhaps TRBD1 (5 bases). This CDR3 contains 12 residues. Germline values: CDR1 GTSNPN, CDR2 SVGIG (reference sequence). The V end lost 1 base, the J end lost 5 bases, and 8 bases lay between the germline ends. The CDR3 region has the DNA TGTGCCTGGAGTGGGGGCGAGACTGAAGCTTTCTTT. Amino acids: CAWSGGETEAFF. Complete variable domain (other parts from reference TRBV30 and TRBJ1-1): SQTIHQWPATLVQPVGSPLSLECTVEGTSNPNLYWYRQAAGRGLQLLFYSVGIGQISSEVPQNLSASRPQDRQFILSSKKLLLSDSGFYLCAWSGGETEAFFGQGTRLTVV.

The rearrangement links TRBV4-1 to TRBJ2-3, with D hard to call. From germline, CDR1 is MGHRA and CDR2 YSYEKL. The CDR3 length is 14 residues. Trimming removed 2 bases at V and 0 bases at J, with 6 bases between. In nucleotides, the CDR3 is TGCGCCAGCAGCCAAATTTTCAGCACAGATACGCAGTATTTT. Amino acids: CASSQIFSTDTQYF.

This rearrangement joins TRBV7-7 to TRBJ1-1; 9 bases line up with TRBD1. The CDR3 is 13 residues long. Germline V gene sequence: CDR1 SSHAT, CDR2 FNYEAQ (reference sequence). V lost 3 bases and J lost 5; bases outside the gene matches: 1. The CDR3, as DNA: TGTGCCAGCAGCTTGGACAGGGGTACTGAAGCTTTCTTT. Amino acid sequence: CASSLDRGTEAFF.

The rearrangement uses TRBV2 and TRBJ1-5; D might be TRBD1 (5 bases). Germline-derived CDR1 and CDR2 are SNHLY and FYNNEI. This CDR3 contains 17 residues. Trimming left V 3 bases short and J 0 bases short, with 15 bases between. The CDR3 DNA reads TGTGCCAGCAGTGATGGGGGTGGGATTTATAGCAATCAGCCCCAGCATTTT. It codes for CASSDGGGIYSNQPQHF.

The chain joins TRBV7-8 to TRBJ2-1, with 11 bases identical to TRBD2. The CDR3 is 16 residues long. Unmatched junction bases numbered 9, after V lost 5 bases and J lost 6 bases. Germline-derived CDR1 and CDR2 are SGHVS and FQNEAQ. The CDR3 reads CASSPPLAGGINEQFF. CDR3 DNA sequence: TGTGCCAGCAGCCCCCCCCTAGCGGGGGGAATCAATGAGCAGTTCTTC. Filled out from reference TRBV7-8 and TRBJ2-1, the complete variable domain reads GAGVSQSPRYKVAKRGQDVALRCDPISGHVSLFWYQQALGQGPEFLTYFQNEAQLDKSGLPSDRFFAERPEGSVSTLKIQRTQQEDSAVYLCASSPPLAGGINEQFFGPGTRLTVL.

This rearrangement joins TRBV4-2 to TRBJ2-2; D uncertain. The CDR3 is 15 residues long. V was pared by 4 bases and J by 1 base, with 10 bases between. The germline V gene encodes CDR1 LGHNA and CDR2 YNFKEQ. This CDR3 reads CASSPNIGNTGELFF. The CDR3 DNA follows: TGTGCCAGCAGCCCGAACATAGGGAACACCGGGGAGCTGTTTTTT.

This sequence joins TRBV6-5 and TRBJ2-5; the D gene is possibly TRBD2 (6 bases). V was clipped by 2 bases and J by 4 bases, with 14 bases between them. The CDR3 consists of 15 residues. Germline loops: CDR1 MNHEY, CDR2 SVGAGI. Here the CDR3 DNA reads TGTGCCAGCAGTTACGGGCTAGCGACGGGAGAGACCCAGTACTTC. Protein: CASSYGLATGETQYF.

V and J are TRBV6-6 and TRBJ2-5, with D possibly matching TRBD2 (5 bases). V lost 0 bases to trimming and J lost 4 bases, with 12 bases between them. The CDR3 consists of 15 residues. Germline V gene sequence: CDR1 MNHNY, CDR2 SVGAGI (reference sequence). The CDR3 here is CASSYSEVNSETQYF. The CDR3 region has the DNA TGTGCCAGCAGTTACTCGGAGGTGAATTCAGAGACCCAGTACTTC.

The chain joins TRBV11-1 to TRBJ1-2; no definite D call. V was clipped by 3 bases and J by 2 bases, with 7 bases between them. Germline V lookup: CDR1 SGHAT, CDR2 FQDESV (reference sequence). The CDR3 spans 13 residues. CDR3 DNA: TGTGCCAGCAGCTTGGGAGAGAACTATGGCTACACCTTC. It encodes CASSLGENYGYTF.

The gene calls are TRBV7-6 and TRBJ2-3; D might be TRBD2 (5 bases). CDR1 is SGHVS and CDR2 is FNYEAQ in the germline V gene. V was clipped by 5 bases and J by 2 bases, with 8 bases between them. The CDR3 extends over 13 amino acids. The CDR3 DNA sequence: TGTGCCAGCAGCCGGACTTACACAGATACGCAGTATTTT. The encoded protein is CASSRTYTDTQYF.

J is TRBJ2-1 and V is TRBV5-1, with 9 bases that match TRBD1. The germline V gene has CDR1 SGHRS and CDR2 YFSETQ. This CDR3 contains 15 residues. Trimming cost V 4 bases and J 4 bases; bases outside gene matches: 6. Here the CDR3 reads CASSVSGTGYNEQFF. The CDR3 nucleotides are TGCGCCAGCAGCGTATCCGGGACAGGGTACAATGAGCAGTTCTTC.

This clone showed up just once. The chain uses TRBV6-5 and TRBJ1-1; no reliable D call. Per the germline V gene, CDR1 is MNHEY and CDR2 is SVGAGI. This CDR3 region has 15 residues. V was shortened by 2 bases and J by 0 bases, with 10 bases between the two germline ends. CDR3 coding DNA: TGTGCCAGCAGTTACACCTCAAAAGTGAACACTGAAGCTTTCTTT. Translating it yields CASSYTSKVNTEAFF.

This clone was recorded once. V and J are TRBV5-1 and TRBJ2-5, with D possibly TRBD2 on 5 matching bases. The CDR3 contains 13 residues. Between the trimmed V and J ends, which lost 0 bases and 4 bases, there was a span of 7 bases. Germline CDR1 reads SGHRS; CDR2 reads YFSETQ. CDR3: CASSLAAGETQYF. For the CDR3, the DNA is TGCGCCAGCAGCTTGGCCGCGGGAGAGACCCAGTACTTC.

The chain couples TRBV5-1 to TRBJ2-5, with TRBD2 matching 11 bases. V shed 0 bases and J 1 base; nucleotides not matched to a gene: 8. Germline V CDR1 and CDR2: SGHRS, YFSETQ. The CDR3 extends over 18 amino acids. CDR3 protein: CASSLGLLAGGIQETQYF. The CDR3 bases are TGCGCCAGCAGCTTGGGCCTGCTAGCGGGGGGCATCCAAGAGACCCAGTACTTC.